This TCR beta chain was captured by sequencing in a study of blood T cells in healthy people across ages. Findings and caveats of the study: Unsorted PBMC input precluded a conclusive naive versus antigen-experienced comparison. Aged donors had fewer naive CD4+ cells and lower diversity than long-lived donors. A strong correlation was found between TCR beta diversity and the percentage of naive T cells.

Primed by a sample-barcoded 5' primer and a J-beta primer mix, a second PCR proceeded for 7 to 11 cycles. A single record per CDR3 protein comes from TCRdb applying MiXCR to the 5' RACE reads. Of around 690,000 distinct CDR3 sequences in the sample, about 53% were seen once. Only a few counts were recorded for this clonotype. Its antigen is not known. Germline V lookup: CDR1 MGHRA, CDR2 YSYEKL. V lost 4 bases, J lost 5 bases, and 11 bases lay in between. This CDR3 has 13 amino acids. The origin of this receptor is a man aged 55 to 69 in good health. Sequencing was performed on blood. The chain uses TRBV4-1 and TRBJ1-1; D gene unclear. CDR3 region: CASSLRKATEAFF. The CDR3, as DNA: TGCGCCAGCAGCCTCCGAAAAGCGACTGAAGCTTTCTTT.